The 4 T cell receptor beta chains presented below share a single source sample, sequenced in a study of CD8 T cells in Susac syndrome. With random hexamers, reverse transcription was performed on about 0.5 to 1 ug of RNA. A single record per CDR3 protein comes from TCRdb applying MiXCR to the immunoSEQ multiplex PCR reads. The data contain around 170,000 distinct CDR3 sequences, approximately 96% of them singletons. Sequencing used CD4+ T cells from PBMCs. These receptors were taken from a human donor with Susac syndrome.

The chain uses TRBV5-1 and TRBJ2-3; tentatively, D is TRBD1 or TRBD2 (6 bases each). The CDR3 spans 15 residues. The V gene's germline CDR1 is SGHRS and CDR2 YFSETQ. V was cut by 6 bases and J by 6 bases, with 20 bases left in between. The DNA for the CDR3 is TGCGCCAGCACCCTGGACGGGGGCGCCGCGGATACGCAGTATTTT. As protein: CASTLDGGAADTQYF.

This chain links TRBV5-4 with TRBJ2-3; D is unresolved. The germline V gene encodes CDR1 SGHNT and CDR2 YYREEE (reference sequence). The V end was cut by 1 base, the J end by 0 bases, with 3 bases between. The CDR3 contains 13 residues. CDR3 sequence reads: CASSLYSTDTQYF. CDR3 coding DNA: TGTGCCAGCAGCTTGTATAGCACAGATACGCAGTATTTT.

This clonotype was seen only once. V and J are TRBV2 and TRBJ1-1, with D tentatively TRBD1 (6 bases). CDR3 length: 17 residues. The germline V gene encodes CDR1 SNHLY and CDR2 FYNNEI. V lost 8 bases, J lost 1 base, and 23 bases lay in between. The chain's CDR3 is CASLKRGGRGRNTEAFF. CDR3 bases: TGTGCCAGCTTAAAAAGGGGTGGCAGGGGCCGGAACACTGAAGCTTTCTTT.

The chain recombines TRBV2 with TRBJ2-7; 7 bases fit TRBD1. Looked up from germline, CDR1 is SNHLY and CDR2 is FYNNEI. The V and J ends lost 6 bases and 5 bases, in that order; junction bases with no gene match: 10. CDR3 length: 14 amino acids. In nucleotides, the CDR3 is TGTGCCAGCAGAGGACAGGCCGGTCTCGACGAGCAGTACTTC. It encodes CASRGQAGLDEQYF.